This TCR beta chain appears in the sequencing data of a study of control samples from healthy donors and cancer patients. Only in-frame clones appear in the TCRdb table, and some are missing; sequencing was by immunoSEQ multiplex PCR. The sample has 70,000 or so clones; 84% are singletons. The CDR3 consists of 12 residues. Germline V lookup: CDR1 SGHNT, CDR2 YENEEA. After removal of 8 bases from V and 5 bases from J, the junction contained 5 bases not matched to a gene. The clonotype comes from a woman in her forties or fifties with lung cancer. The chain has TRBV11-3 and TRBJ2-5; the match to TRBD2 covers 7 bases. Sequences were obtained from PBMCs. As DNA, the CDR3 is TGTGCCAGCTCCAGCGGGGTGGAGACCCAGTACTTC. Amino acids: CASSSGVETQYF.